A single sample is the source of the 20 T cell receptor beta chains below, sequenced in a study of blood T cell repertoires in COVID-19. The data were produced by immunoSEQ multiplex PCR, yet TCRdb's version contains in-frame clones alone and is incomplete. This table has around 450,000 clones, about 85% appearing once. The specimen was PBMCs or T cells enriched from blood (not recorded which). The receptors derive from a woman between 18 and 29 years old who had recovered from COVID-19.

This rearrangement joins TRBV19 to TRBJ1-5; D perhaps matches TRBD1 (5 bases). Germline V gene sequence: CDR1 LNHDA, CDR2 SQIVND (reference sequence). This CDR3 has 15 residues. Deletions cut 1 base from V and 2 bases from J, with 9 bases between. The CDR3: CASSIVGEGNQPQHF. The CDR3 DNA sequence: TGTGCCAGTAGTATAGTAGGGGAGGGCAATCAGCCCCAGCATTTT.

The rearrangement links TRBV7-3 to TRBJ2-5, with 12 bases aligning to TRBD1. Germline V gene sequence: CDR1 SGHTA, CDR2 FQGTGA. The CDR3 spans 18 residues. The trim removed 0 bases at V and 5 bases at J, leaving 10 bases unmatched. Written as DNA, the CDR3 is TGTGCCAGCAGCTTAACGGGTCCGGGACAGGGGGCTTCGGAGACCCAGTACTTC. Translated, it gives CASSLTGPGQGASETQYF. Supplemented by reference TRBV7-3 and TRBJ2-5, the full variable domain reads GAGVSQTPSNKVTEKGKYVELRCDPISGHTALYWYRQSLGQGPEFLIYFQGTGAADDSGLPNDRFFAVRPEGSVSTLKIQRTERGDSAVYLCASSLTGPGQGASETQYFGPGTRLLVL.

The chain combines TRBV7-2 with TRBJ2-5; 12 bases line up with TRBD2. The CDR3 extends over 15 amino acids. The V and J ends lost 4 bases and 3 bases, in that order; junction bases with no gene match: 3. CDR1 and CDR2 from the germline V gene are SGHTA and FQGNSA. CDR3 DNA sequence: TGTGCCAGCAGCTACCGACTAGCGGGGGAAGAGACCCAGTACTTC. Translated: CASSYRLAGEETQYF.

The V gene is TRBV10-3, the J gene TRBJ2-7, with D unclear. The CDR3 is 13 residues long. The germline CDR1 and CDR2 sequences are ENHRY and SYGVKD. V gave up 9 bases and J gave up 0 bases, with 12 bases separating them. The CDR3 spells CAMALQSSYEQYF. The CDR3 bases are TGTGCCATGGCCTTACAGAGCTCCTACGAGCAGTACTTC.

The chain is built from TRBV5-1 and TRBJ1-1, with D unclear. V lost 1 base to trimming and J lost 0 bases, with 4 bases between them. In germline, CDR1 is SGHRS, CDR2 YFSETQ. This CDR3 is 13 amino acids long. The CDR3 bases are TGCGCCAGCAGCTTGTTAATGAACACTGAAGCTTTCTTT. It codes for CASSLLMNTEAFF. Full variable domain (remainder filled in from reference TRBV5-1 and TRBJ1-1): KAGVTQTPRYLIKTRGQQVTLSCSPISGHRSVSWYQQTPGQGLQFLFEYFSETQRNKGNFPGRFSGRQFSNSRSEMNVSTLELGDSALYLCASSLLMNTEAFFGQGTRLTVV.

The chain combines TRBV30 with TRBJ1-2; no definite D call. Germline loops: CDR1 GTSNPN, CDR2 SVGIG (reference sequence). V was pared by 0 bases and J by 4 bases, with 9 bases between. The CDR3 covers 13 residues. The CDR3 coding sequence is TGTGCCTGGAGTGTAGTACAGAGCTATGGCTACACCTTC. Translating it yields CAWSVVQSYGYTF.

The J gene is TRBJ2-6, the V gene TRBV9; perhaps TRBD1 as D (6 bases). Trimming took 0 bases from V and 2 from J, leaving 9 bases between them. The length of the CDR3 is 16 residues. CDR1 SGDLS and CDR2 YYNGEE come from the germline V gene. CDR3 nucleotide sequence: TGTGCCAGCAGCGTAGGATGGGGGCCTGGGGCCAACGTCCTGACTTTC. This translates into CASSVGWGPGANVLTF.

The chain recombines TRBV10-1 with TRBJ2-1, with D tentatively TRBD2 (6 bases). CDR1 is WNHNN, CDR2 SYGVQD, per germline (reference sequence). The CDR3 loop spans 13 amino acids. Trimming pared 9 bases from V and 2 bases from J, leaving 11 bases between. The CDR3 sequence is CASARGPYNEQFF. The CDR3 coding sequence is TGCGCCAGTGCGCGGGGTCCCTACAATGAGCAGTTCTTC.

The CDR3 DNA is TGTGCCAGTAGGGCCCCAAATCAGCCCCAGCATTTT. It encodes CASRAPNQPQHF. This chain joins TRBV19 and TRBJ1-5; D not resolved. The CDR3 loop spans 12 amino acids. V lost 6 bases and J 4 bases, leaving 7 bases between the germline ends. Germline CDR1 reads LNHDA; CDR2 reads SQIVND (reference sequence).

This clone was picked up one time. The J gene is TRBJ1-2, the V gene TRBV6-1; possible D gene TRBD1, 6 bases. Germline loops: CDR1 MNHNS, CDR2 SASEGT. V dropped 10 bases and J dropped 7 bases, with 22 bases sitting between them. The CDR3 contains 14 residues. This chain's CDR3 is CATQRGRGVRGYTF. The DNA of the CDR3 is TGTGCCACCCAAAGGGGCAGGGGAGTTCGTGGCTACACCTTC.

The rearrangement uses TRBV5-1 and TRBJ1-1, with D uncertain. The V gene lost 4 bases and the J gene lost 4 bases, with 14 bases spanning the gap. Germline V gene lookup returns CDR1 SGHRS and CDR2 YFSETQ. The CDR3 loop spans 14 amino acids. CDR3 sequence (DNA): TGCGCCAGCAGCCGATCCCCGGAGGGCACTGAAGCTTTCTTT. As protein: CASSRSPEGTEAFF.

The V and J genes are TRBV3-1 (or the pseudogene TRBV3-2) and TRBJ2-1; D ambiguous. Germline lookup yields CDR1 LGHDT and CDR2 YNNKEL (reference sequence). V lost 4 bases, J lost 6 bases, and 7 bases lay in between. CDR3 length: 12 residues. CDR3 amino acids: CASSPQANEQFF. In nucleotides, the CDR3 is TGTGCCAGCAGCCCCCAGGCCAATGAGCAGTTCTTC.

The rearrangement uses TRBV2 and TRBJ1-1; 9 bases fit TRBD1. Germline V lookup: CDR1 SNHLY, CDR2 FYNNEI. After removal of 4 bases from V and 5 bases from J, the junction contained 5 bases not matched to a gene. CDR3 size: 14 residues. Here the CDR3 DNA reads TGTGCCAGCAGTGGGCTGGGACAGGGAACTGAAGCTTTCTTT. Residues: CASSGLGQGTEAFF.

The chain uses TRBV6-5 and TRBJ1-2, with a weak D call TRBD1 (6 bases). This CDR3 is 14 amino acids long. Germline CDR1 and CDR2: MNHEY and SVGAGI. Trimming stripped 6 bases from V and 0 bases from J, with 11 bases between. CDR3 in DNA: TGTGCCAGCAGGACAGGTCCCGCTAACTATGGCTACACCTTC. Translated: CASRTGPANYGYTF.

The V and J genes are TRBV19 and TRBJ2-1; 7 bases agree with TRBD1. This CDR3 spans 17 amino acids. Trimming removed 3 bases from V and 5 bases from J; junction bases left unmatched: 13. Germline assignment: CDR1 LNHDA and CDR2 SQIVND (reference sequence). The DNA for the CDR3 is TGTGCCAGTAGTATTGTCCAGGGCAGGGGGATGGACAATGAGCAGTTCTTC. Residues: CASSIVQGRGMDNEQFF.

V and J are TRBV28 and TRBJ1-4, with a tentative D call TRBD1 (5 bases). The germline V gene encodes CDR1 MDHEN and CDR2 SYDVKM. V was cut by 3 bases and J by 4 bases, with 6 bases left in between. CDR3 size: 13 residues. CDR3 in amino acids: CASSFGGNEKLFF. In DNA form, the CDR3 reads TGTGCCAGCAGTTTCGGGGGTAATGAAAAACTGTTTTTT.

The chain links TRBV27 to TRBJ2-3; tentatively, D is TRBD2 (6 bases). V lost 5 bases, J lost 4 bases, and 16 bases lay in between. The CDR3 sequence is 15 residues long. Germline-derived CDR1 and CDR2 are MNHEY and SMNVEV (reference sequence). CDR3 loop: CASSPSTSPADTQYF. For the CDR3, the DNA is TGTGCCAGCAGTCCCTCGACTAGTCCGGCAGATACGCAGTATTTT.

The V and J genes are TRBV12-3 or TRBV12-4 and TRBJ1-2; D is uncertain. V was shortened by 2 bases and J by 8 bases, with 12 bases between the two germline ends. The CDR3 has 13 amino acids. This chain's CDR3 is CASSLSEGRGYTF. CDR3 nucleotides: TGTGCCAGCAGTTTATCAGAGGGCCGAGGCTACACCTTC.

This clone was seen a single time. The chain recombines TRBV27 with TRBJ1-2; 11 nucleotides align to TRBD1. The CDR3 runs to 16 residues. The V segment lost 2 bases and the J segment 6 bases; nucleotides outside the gene matches: 8. Germline loops: CDR1 MNHEY, CDR2 SMNVEV (reference sequence). The CDR3 nucleotides read TGTGCCAGCAGTTTAGGTCCGGGACAGGGGGTAGATGGCTACACCTTC. Translation: CASSLGPGQGVDGYTF.

This clone came up a few times. This rearrangement joins TRBV7-9 to TRBJ1-1; D is undetermined. Germline CDR1 is SEHNR and CDR2 is FQNEAQ (reference sequence). The CDR3 has 15 amino acids. V dropped 5 bases and J dropped 10 bases, with 23 bases sitting between them. CDR3 in DNA: TGTGCCAGCAGCCCTATTGGAGTCCCTTTCCCTGGAGCTTTCTTT. Encoded protein: CASSPIGVPFPGAFF. Combining the CDR3 with reference TRBV7-9 and TRBJ1-1 gives the whole variable domain DTGVSQNPRHKITKRGQNVTFRCDPISEHNRLYWYRQTLGQGPEFLTYFQNEAQLEKSRLLSDRFSAERPKGSFSTLEIQRTEQGDSAMYLCASSPIGVPFPGAFFGQGTRLTVV.